These T cell receptor beta chains were read from a single sample in a study of T cells in Graves' hyperthyroidism and ophthalmopathy. Via MiXCR, TCRdb re-called the multiplex PCR reads, giving one row per CDR3 protein. The sample lists under 800,000 distinct CDR3 sequences; 14% were seen once. The sequenced material came from blood. The receptor source for this set is a woman aged 18-29 years with Graves' hyperthyroidism. Each CDR3 is given with its conserved first and last residue. A D gene is named only where the DNA matches it firmly. Clone size appears in some rows only: once, few, many, or a class for an expanded clone.

d_gene,j_gene,abundance,v_gene,CDR3aa,CDR3nt
NA,TRBJ1-1,few,TRBV19,CASSRGRYTEAFF,TGTGCCAGTAGTAGGGGGAGGTACACTGAAGCTTTCTTT
NA,TRBJ2-7,many,TRBV16,CASSPGQGGHYEQYF,TGTGCCAGCAGCCCCGGCCAGGGGGGCCACTACGAGCAGTACTTC
TRBD1,TRBJ2-1,NA,TRBV29-1,CSVGQVSYNEQFF,TGCAGCGTAGGACAGGTCTCCTACAATGAGCAGTTCTTC
NA,TRBJ1-1,NA,TRBV27,CASSFGTRMNTEAFF,TGTGCCAGCAGTTTCGGGACGCGGATGAACACTGAAGCTTTCTTT
NA,TRBJ2-1,many,TRBV18,CASSPDSIIHNEQFF,TGTGCCAGCTCACCGGACAGTATAATTCACAATGAGCAGTTCTTC
NA,TRBJ2-2,many,TRBV24-1,CATSGLRPYTGELFF,TGTGCCACCAGTGGCCTACGTCCCTACACCGGGGAGCTGTTTTTT
NA,TRBJ2-7,NA,TRBV9,CASSGPGDYEQYF,TGTGCCAGCAGCGGGCCGGGGGACTACGAGCAGTACTTC
NA,TRBJ1-1,many,TRBV30,CASKLGVTEAFF,TGTGCCTCCAAATTAGGGGTCACTGAAGCTTTCTTT
TRBD2,TRBJ2-1,few,TRBV2,CASSLPTGGAGGTNEQFF,TGTGCCAGCAGCCTCCCAACGGGGGGAGCGGGAGGGACCAATGAGCAGTTCTTC
NA,TRBJ2-1,many,TRBV7-8,CASSLGTYPYNEQFF,TGTGCCAGCAGCTTAGGGACTTACCCCTACAATGAGCAGTTCTTC
TRBD1,TRBJ2-7,few,TRBV6-1,CASRVDRGLLYEQYF,TGTGCCAGCAGAGTCGACAGGGGGCTTCTATACGAGCAGTACTTC
NA,TRBJ2-5,many,TRBV28,CASSSGREGTQYF,TGTGCCAGCAGCTCCGGGAGAGAAGGGACCCAGTACTTC
TRBD2,TRBJ2-7,NA,TRBV20-1,CSAAPLAGGFEQYF,TGCAGTGCCGCCCCCCTAGCGGGAGGGTTTGAGCAGTACTTC
NA,TRBJ2-2,NA,TRBV5-1,CATRPDRRGTGELFF,TGCGCCACCCGCCCTGACCGGAGGGGCACCGGGGAGCTGTTTTTT
TRBD2,TRBJ2-1,NA,TRBV12-5,CASGLVEVAGHNEQFF,TGTGCTAGTGGTTTGGTAGAGGTAGCGGGACACAATGAGCAGTTCTTC
TRBD1,TRBJ2-1,many,TRBV7-8,CASSGGGLRTGQNNEQFF,TGTGCCAGCAGCGGAGGGGGTCTCCGGACAGGGCAAAACAATGAGCAGTTCTTC
TRBD1,TRBJ1-5,many,TRBV20-1,CSATPTGFSNQPQHF,TGCAGTGCCACGCCGACAGGGTTTAGCAATCAGCCCCAGCATTTT
NA,TRBJ2-6,NA,TRBV3-1,CASSDGAGANVLTF,TGTGCCAGCTCTGACGGGGCCGGGGCCAACGTCCTGACTTTC
NA,TRBJ2-7,NA,TRBV4-3,CASSQDEGTRNYEQYF,TGCGCCAGCAGCCAAGATGAAGGGACAAGAAACTACGAGCAGTACTTC
NA,TRBJ1-5,NA,TRBV2,CASKGYSNQPRHF,TGTGCCAGCAAGGGGTATAGCAATCAGCCCCGGCATTTT
TRBD2,TRBJ2-1,many,TRBV20-1,CSARDSGGKGTSGTVEQFF,TGCAGTGCTAGAGATTCGGGGGGCAAAGGGACTAGCGGGACGGTTGAGCAGTTCTTC
NA,TRBJ2-5,many,TRBV12-3/TRBV12-4,CASSPFVPRMETQYF,TGTGCCAGCAGTCCCTTTGTCCCGCGGATGGAGACCCAGTACTTC
TRBD1,TRBJ1-1,many,TRBV6-1,CASSPTGAAEAFF,TGTGCCAGCAGCCCGACAGGGGCCGCTGAAGCTTTCTTT
TRBD2,TRBJ2-5,NA,TRBV30,CAWSVQLAGPQETQYF,TGTGCCTGGAGTGTTCAACTAGCGGGCCCCCAAGAGACCCAGTACTTC
NA,TRBJ1-2,many,TRBV28,CASRREDGYTF,TGTGCCAGCAGGAGGGAGGATGGCTACACCTTC
TRBD1,TRBJ1-1,NA,TRBV7-2,CASNNRDRGQDTEAFF,TGTGCCAGCAACAACCGGGACAGGGGGCAGGACACTGAAGCTTTCTTT
TRBD2,TRBJ2-1,NA,TRBV20-1,CSARGASGYYNEQLF,TGCAGTGCCCGCGGCGCTAGCGGGTATTACAATGAGCAGCTCTTC
TRBD2,TRBJ2-3,many,TRBV28,CASSLQLAGDSDTQYF,TGTGCCAGCAGTTTGCAGCTAGCGGGAGATTCAGATACGCAGTATTTT
NA,TRBJ2-3,few,TRBV30,CAWTGQYPPKQYF,TGTGCCTGGACAGGACAATACCCTCCTAAGCAGTATTTT
NA,TRBJ2-3,many,TRBV2,CASKFRYASTDTQYF,TGTGCCAGCAAGTTCCGATATGCTAGCACAGATACGCAGTATTTT
TRBD2,TRBJ2-2,many,TRBV11-2,CASSFLAGPGELFF,TGTGCCAGCAGCTTTCTAGCGGGGCCCGGGGAGCTGTTTTTT
NA,TRBJ1-4,NA,TRBV19,CASRPDTNYEKLFF,TGTGCCAGTAGGCCCGACACCAATTATGAAAAACTGTTTTTT
NA,TRBJ1-6,many,TRBV18,CASSPYHSTPRNSPLHF,TGTGCCAGCTCACCATATCACTCGACACCTCGCAATTCACCCCTCCACTTT
TRBD1,TRBJ1-4,NA,TRBV9,CASSVSGGTGTATNEKLFF,TGTGCCAGCAGCGTATCGGGAGGGACAGGGACCGCAACTAATGAAAAACTGTTTTTT
TRBD1,TRBJ2-7,many,TRBV5-1,CASSFGTGDYEQYF,TGCGCCAGCAGCTTCGGGACAGGTGACTACGAGCAGTACTTC
TRBD2,TRBJ2-3,many,TRBV6-6,CASSYSTRASGSGTDTQYF,TGTGCCAGCAGTTACTCGACTAGGGCTAGCGGGAGCGGTACAGATACGCAGTATTTT
NA,TRBJ2-1,NA,TRBV27,CASSLSPMGNDEQFF,TGTGCCAGCAGTTTATCCCCCATGGGAAATGATGAGCAGTTCTTC
TRBD2,TRBJ2-1,NA,TRBV19,CASTRAGGLSYNEQFF,TGTGCCAGTACCCGAGCGGGAGGTCTCTCCTACAATGAGCAGTTCTTC
NA,TRBJ1-2,NA,TRBV2,CASPGRDGYGYTF,TGTGCCAGCCCCGGCCGGGACGGTTATGGCTACACCTTC
NA,TRBJ2-1,few,TRBV20-1,CSAPLASYNEQFF,TGCAGTGCCCCACTAGCCTCCTACAATGAGCAGTTCTTC
NA,TRBJ2-3,many,TRBV4-1,CASSRLSGLPTDTQYF,TGCGCCAGCAGCCGACTAAGCGGACTACCCACAGATACGCAGTATTTT
TRBD2,TRBJ2-7,NA,TRBV4-1,CASSRREGPYERYF,TGCGCCAGCAGTAGGCGGGAGGGCCCTTACGAGCGGTACTTC
NA,TRBJ2-7,many,TRBV18,CASSGREQYF,TGTGCCAGCTCGGGCCGGGAGCAGTACTTC
NA,TRBJ2-7,NA,TRBV20-1,CSAVLGGQNEQYF,TGCAGTGCCGTCTTAGGGGGACAAAACGAGCAGTACTTC
NA,TRBJ1-1,many,TRBV29-1,CSVESPNTEAFF,TGCAGCGTTGAATCCCCAAACACTGAAGCTTTCTTT
TRBD1,TRBJ1-1,many,TRBV6-1,CASYAWRGRGSEAFF,TGTGCCAGCTATGCGTGGAGGGGGCGCGGATCTGAAGCTTTCTTT
NA,TRBJ1-4,once,TRBV6-1,CASSEGQSPTNEKLFF,TGTGCCAGCAGTGAAGGCCAGTCCCCAACTAATGAAAAACTGTTTTTT